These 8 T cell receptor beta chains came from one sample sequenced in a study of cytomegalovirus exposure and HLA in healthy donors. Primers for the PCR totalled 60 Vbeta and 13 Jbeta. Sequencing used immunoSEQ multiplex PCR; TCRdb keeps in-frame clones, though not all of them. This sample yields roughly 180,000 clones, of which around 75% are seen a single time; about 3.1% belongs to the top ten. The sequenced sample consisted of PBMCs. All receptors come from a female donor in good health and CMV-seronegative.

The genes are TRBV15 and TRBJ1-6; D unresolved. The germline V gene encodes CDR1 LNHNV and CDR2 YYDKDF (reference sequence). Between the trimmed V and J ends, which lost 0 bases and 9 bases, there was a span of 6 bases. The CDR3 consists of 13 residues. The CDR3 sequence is CATSRDRGSPLHF. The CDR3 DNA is TGTGCCACCAGCAGAGATCGGGGTTCACCCCTCCACTTT.

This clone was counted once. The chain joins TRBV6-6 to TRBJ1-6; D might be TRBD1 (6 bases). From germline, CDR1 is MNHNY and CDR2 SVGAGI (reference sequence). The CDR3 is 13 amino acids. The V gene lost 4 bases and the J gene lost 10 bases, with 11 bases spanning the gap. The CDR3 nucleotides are TGTGCCAGCAGTTGGGAGGGGGGCTCACCCCTCCACTTT. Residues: CASSWEGGSPLHF.

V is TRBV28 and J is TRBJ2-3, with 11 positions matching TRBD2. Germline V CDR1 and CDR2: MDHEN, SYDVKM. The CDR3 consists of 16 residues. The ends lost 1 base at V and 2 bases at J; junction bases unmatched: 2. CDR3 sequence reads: CASSLSSGGPTDTQYF. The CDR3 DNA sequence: TGTGCCAGCAGTTTATCTAGCGGGGGGCCCACAGATACGCAGTATTTT. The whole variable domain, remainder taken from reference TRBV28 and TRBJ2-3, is DVKVTQSSRYLVKRTGEKVFLECVQDMDHENMFWYRQDPGLGLRLIYFSYDVKMKEKGDIPEGYSVSREKKERFSLILESASTNQTSMYLCASSLSSGGPTDTQYFGPGTRLTVL.

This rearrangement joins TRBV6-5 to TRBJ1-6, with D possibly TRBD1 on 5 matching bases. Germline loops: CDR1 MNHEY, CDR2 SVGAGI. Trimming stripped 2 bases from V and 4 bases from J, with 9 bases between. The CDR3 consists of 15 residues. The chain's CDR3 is CASSYRTGYNSPLHF. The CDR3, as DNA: TGTGCCAGCAGTTACCGCACAGGTTATAATTCACCCCTCCACTTT.

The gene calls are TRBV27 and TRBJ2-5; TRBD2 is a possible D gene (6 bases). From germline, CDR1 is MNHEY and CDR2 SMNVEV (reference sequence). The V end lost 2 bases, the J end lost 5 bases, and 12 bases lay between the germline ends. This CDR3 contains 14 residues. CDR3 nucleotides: TGTGCCAGCAGTTTAAGACTAGGAGGCGAGACCCAGTACTTC. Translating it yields CASSLRLGGETQYF.

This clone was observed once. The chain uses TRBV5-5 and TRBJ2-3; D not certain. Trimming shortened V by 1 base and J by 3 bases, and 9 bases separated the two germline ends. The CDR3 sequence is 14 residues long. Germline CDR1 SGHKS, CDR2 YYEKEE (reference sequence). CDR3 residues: CASSLFPRTDTQYF. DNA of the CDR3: TGTGCCAGCAGCTTGTTTCCCCGGACAGATACGCAGTATTTT.

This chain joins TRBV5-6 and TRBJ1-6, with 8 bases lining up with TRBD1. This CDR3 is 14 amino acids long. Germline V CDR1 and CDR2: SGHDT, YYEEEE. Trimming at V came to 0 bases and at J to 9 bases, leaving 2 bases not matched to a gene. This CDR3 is CASSLGGTGSPLHF. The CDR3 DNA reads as TGTGCCAGCAGCTTGGGAGGGACAGGTTCACCCCTCCACTTT.

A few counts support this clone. In DNA, the CDR3 is TGTGCCAGCAGCTTCGCTCGGGGACTAGCGGGAGGGTACGAGCAGTACTTC. This gives the protein CASSFARGLAGGYEQYF. The V call is TRBV27, the J call TRBJ2-7; 16 bases are shared with TRBD2. CDR3 size: 17 residues. J gave up 4 bases and V 6 bases, and 9 bases lay outside the gene matches. CDR1 and CDR2 from the germline V gene are MNHEY and SMNVEV (reference sequence).